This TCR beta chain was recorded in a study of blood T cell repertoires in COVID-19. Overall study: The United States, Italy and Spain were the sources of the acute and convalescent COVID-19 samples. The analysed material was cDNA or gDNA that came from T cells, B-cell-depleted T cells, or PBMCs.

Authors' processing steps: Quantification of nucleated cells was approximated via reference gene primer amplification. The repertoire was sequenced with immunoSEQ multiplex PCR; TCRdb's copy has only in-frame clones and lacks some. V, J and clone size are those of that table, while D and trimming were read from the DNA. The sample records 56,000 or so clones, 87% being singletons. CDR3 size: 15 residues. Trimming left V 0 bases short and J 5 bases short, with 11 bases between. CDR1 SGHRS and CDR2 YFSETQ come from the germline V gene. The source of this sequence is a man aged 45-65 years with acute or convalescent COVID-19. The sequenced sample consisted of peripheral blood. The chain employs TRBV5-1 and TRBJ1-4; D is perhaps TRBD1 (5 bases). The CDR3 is CASSLEGVTNEKLFF. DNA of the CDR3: TGCGCCAGCAGCTTGGAAGGGGTAACCAATGAAAAACTGTTTTTT.